This T cell receptor beta chain is from a study of cytomegalovirus exposure and HLA in healthy donors. The overall study: The Caucasian-associated ancestry cluster contained 81% of the approximately 400 genotyped donors.

Primers included in the PCR were 60 Vbeta and 13 Jbeta primers. Data came from immunoSEQ multiplex PCR; TCRdb stores just in-frame clones and leaves some out. This table has about 160,000 clones, 86% appearing once. Participants comprised healthy donors of bone marrow. This clone is a singleton in its sample. Its antigen is unknown. The study's findings and limits: According to an earlier analysis, most TCR beta V segments yielded productive rearrangements about 87% or about 30% of the time. It was likely that a cluster of highly shared sequence variants was a sequencing artifact.

The CDR3 spans 11 residues. CDR1 is SGHVS and CDR2 is FQNEAQ in the germline V gene. Trimming took off 8 bases at V and 8 bases at J, with 12 bases between the two ends. This rearrangement joins TRBV7-8 to TRBJ1-2; unclear D gene. This TCR was sampled from a woman aged 18-30 years in good health and CMV-seronegative. Material: PBMCs. CDR3 sequence: CASAEHGGYTF. The DNA of the CDR3 is TGTGCCAGCGCCGAACACGGGGGCTACACCTTC.